The 26 T cell receptor beta chains in this list originate from one sample, sequenced in a study of T cells in Graves' hyperthyroidism and ophthalmopathy (dated by TCRdb to about 2019). Libraries came from multiplex PCR. TCRdb names Illumina HiSeq 2000 as the instrument used. Amplification of TCR beta CDR3 regions was carried out from RNA transcripts. For the first round of RT-PCR on the TCR CDR3, the HTBI primer set was used together with the Qiagen OneStep RT-PCR kit. TCRdb handled the public reads itself, with Q25 trimming in fastp and clone calling in MiXCR, and kept productive beta chains. Rows matching on CDR3 protein sequence are summarized as one entry with the most common DNA and genes. Present in this sample are over 250,000 distinct CDR3 sequences, about 17% of which were seen just once. In total, the top ten clones hold approximately 57% of the sample. Sequenced material: blood. These receptors were collected from a woman aged 60-75 years with Graves' ophthalmopathy.

The V and J genes are TRBV19 and TRBJ2-1; 10 bases are a match to TRBD1. Trimming removed 7 bases from V and 8 bases from J; junction bases left unmatched: 8. There are 14 residues in the CDR3. Germline loops: CDR1 LNHDA, CDR2 SQIVND (reference sequence). The DNA for the CDR3 is TGTGCCAGTACCCGGGACAGGGGTGGAGATGAGCAGTTCTTC. Translating it yields CASTRDRGGDEQFF.

Many counts were recorded for this clonotype. The J gene is TRBJ2-7, the V gene TRBV11-2; D gene unclear. V was cut by 3 bases and J by 5 bases, with 5 bases left in between. The germline V gene encodes CDR1 SGHAT and CDR2 FQNNGV. The CDR3 runs to 11 residues. CDR3 residues: CASSFANEQYF. The DNA for the CDR3 is TGTGCCAGCAGCTTCGCAAACGAGCAGTACTTC.

This clonotype was detected many times. This chain joins TRBV7-8 and TRBJ1-5; D not certain. V lost 0 bases to trimming and J lost 8 bases, with 8 bases between them. Germline values: CDR1 SGHVS, CDR2 FQNEAQ. This CDR3 is built from 13 residues. The CDR3 nucleotides are TGTGCCAGCAGCTTAGCCCCCTTAGAGCCCCAGCATTTT. It is translated as CASSLAPLEPQHF.

This chain joins TRBV3-1 and TRBJ1-5; tentatively, D is TRBD1 (5 bases). The CDR3 spans 15 residues. The V end lost 0 bases, the J end lost 6 bases, and 12 bases lay between the germline ends. Germline V lookup: CDR1 LGHDT, CDR2 YNNKEL (reference sequence). The CDR3 region is CASSQEGRTGQPQHF. CDR3 coding DNA: TGTGCCAGCAGCCAAGAGGGACGTACAGGTCAGCCCCAGCATTTT. The full variable domain, in which reference TRBV3-1 and TRBJ1-5 provide the parts outside the CDR3, is DTAVSQTPKYLVTQMGNDKSIKCEQNLGHDTMYWYKQDSKKFLKIMFSYNNKELIINETVPNRFSPKSPDKAHLNLHINSLELGDSAVYFCASSQEGRTGQPQHFGDGTRLSIL.

The chain couples TRBV7-3 to TRBJ2-2; D remains unclear. Looked up from germline, CDR1 is SGHTA and CDR2 is FQGTGA. Trimming removed 3 bases from V and 5 bases from J, with 16 bases in between. The CDR3 has 16 amino acids. Here the CDR3 reads CASSLIGGVQTGELFF. The CDR3 DNA is TGTGCCAGCAGCTTGATAGGCGGAGTTCAAACCGGGGAGCTGTTTTTT.

This clonotype was picked up many times. This chain connects TRBV29-1 to TRBJ2-5, with 7 bases lining up with TRBD2. Germline trimming cut 4 bases from V and 1 base from J; bases unmatched to any gene: 9. The CDR3 runs 15 residues. Germline assignment: CDR1 SQVTM and CDR2 ANQGSEA. CDR3 residues: CSVVGGIHVQETQYF. CDR3 DNA sequence: TGCAGCGTTGTGGGGGGGATTCATGTCCAAGAGACCCAGTACTTC.

Ten or more counts support this clonotype. This chain connects TRBV5-1 to TRBJ2-7, with D hard to call. The germline CDR1 and CDR2 sequences are SGHRS and YFSETQ. V shed 2 bases and J shed 8 bases, with 17 bases lying between them. The CDR3 has 14 amino acids. The CDR3, as DNA: TGCGCCAGCAGCTTTTTATCCAATCCCAGTAAGCAGTACTTC. The encoded protein is CASSFLSNPSKQYF.

This clonotype was recorded once. The chain carries TRBV14 and TRBJ1-1; TRBD1 aligns across 7 bases. Germline loops: CDR1 SGHDN, CDR2 FVKESK. V lost 3 bases, J lost 5 bases, and 9 bases stayed unmatched. This CDR3 has 15 amino acids. The chain's CDR3 is CASSQRTGWVTEAFF. The CDR3 coding sequence is TGTGCCAGCAGCCAGAGGACAGGATGGGTGACTGAAGCTTTCTTT.

Many counts were recorded for this clonotype. CDR3 in DNA: TGTGCCTCCCGACTAATTACCTACGAGCAGTACTTC. Translating gives CASRLITYEQYF. The gene calls are TRBV2 and TRBJ2-7, with a possible D match to TRBD2 (5 bases). The germline V gene encodes CDR1 SNHLY and CDR2 FYNNEI. V lost 11 bases, J lost 2 bases, and 13 bases lay in between. CDR3 length: 12 residues. Supplemented by reference TRBV2 and TRBJ2-7, the full variable domain reads EPEVTQTPSHQVTQMGQEVILRCVPISNHLYFYWYRQILGQKVEFLVSFYNNEISEKSEIFDDQFSVERPDGSNFTLKIRSTKLEDSAMYFCASRLITYEQYFGPGTRLTVT.

This clonotype was recorded at least ten times. CDR3 bases: TGTGCCAGCAGTGTCCTTAGGGGTAATGAAAAACTGTTTTTT. Its translation: CASSVLRGNEKLFF. The V call is TRBV2, the J call TRBJ1-4; a possible D gene is TRBD1 (5 bases). Per the germline V gene, CDR1 is SNHLY and CDR2 is FYNNEI. With 4 bases removed from V and 4 bases from J, the gap between germline ends came to 10 bases. The CDR3 loop spans 14 amino acids.

The sample holds many counts of this clonotype. The chain recombines TRBV12-3 or TRBV12-4 with TRBJ2-7; D is ambiguous. V gave up 2 bases and J gave up 4 bases, with 18 bases separating them. The CDR3 loop spans 16 amino acids. The chain's CDR3 is CASSLSHTEKTYEQYF. The CDR3 nucleotides read TGTGCCAGCAGTTTAAGTCACACAGAGAAGACTTACGAGCAGTACTTC.

This chain uses TRBV12-3 or TRBV12-4 with TRBJ1-4; 7 bases agree with TRBD1. V was clipped by 10 bases and J by 0 bases; unmatched bases: 5. The CDR3 runs to 14 residues. CDR3 sequence reads: CAISTGATNEKLFF. The CDR3 nucleotides are TGTGCCATCTCTACAGGGGCAACTAATGAAAAACTGTTTTTT.

This clonotype was seen ten or more times. The chain recombines TRBV20-1 with TRBJ2-3; D uncertain. CDR1 and CDR2 from the germline V gene are DFQATT and SNEGSKA (reference sequence). This CDR3 contains 13 residues. V lost 1 base to trimming and J lost 1 base, with 6 bases between them. As DNA, the CDR3 is TGCAGTGCTAGAGTGGAAGGCACAGATACGCAGTATTTT. Its translation: CSARVEGTDTQYF.

This clonotype was observed at least ten times. This chain uses TRBV6-1 with TRBJ1-2, with D unclear. The CDR3 contains 17 residues. The V gene's germline CDR1 is MNHNS and CDR2 SASEGT. V was shortened by 6 bases and J by 4 bases, with 24 bases between the two germline ends. CDR3 nucleotides: TGTGCCAGCAGCCGCGACGGACGGCCAGAAAACCTCTATGGCTACACCTTC. Its protein product is CASSRDGRPENLYGYTF.

A few counts support this clonotype. V is TRBV15 and J is TRBJ2-3, with unresolved D. The V end was cut by 1 base, the J end by 1 base, with 9 bases between. This CDR3 region has 15 residues. Germline V gene data show CDR1 as LNHNV and CDR2 as YYDKDF (reference sequence). The CDR3 coding sequence is TGTGCCACCAGCAGAGTGGGCAGTCGCACAGATACGCAGTATTTT. As protein: CATSRVGSRTDTQYF.

This chain links TRBV29-1 with TRBJ2-6; D remains ambiguous. Trimming stripped 5 bases from V and 0 bases from J, with 20 bases between. This CDR3 region has 18 residues. The germline V gene encodes CDR1 SQVTM and CDR2 ANQGSEA. CDR3 protein: CSVSSPEPIHSGANVLTF. The CDR3 bases are TGCAGCGTTTCCAGCCCAGAGCCTATACACTCTGGGGCCAACGTCCTGACTTTC.

The V gene is TRBV20-1, the J gene TRBJ2-1; D not certain. V shed 6 bases and J shed 7 bases, with 19 bases lying between them. This CDR3 spans 14 amino acids. Germline CDR1 is DFQATT and CDR2 is SNEGSKA (reference sequence). CDR3 nucleotides: TGCAGTGCCTCCGACTTAGGCCGCTGGAATGAGCAGTTCTTC. Residues: CSASDLGRWNEQFF.

This clonotype has a count of ten or more. The rearrangement uses TRBV10-3 and TRBJ2-3; D not resolved. CDR3 size: 13 residues. The germline V gene has CDR1 ENHRY and CDR2 SYGVKD. Between the trimmed V and J ends, which lost 0 bases and 5 bases, there was a span of 6 bases. The CDR3 protein is CAISESTRDTQYF. Written as DNA, the CDR3 is TGTGCCATCAGTGAGTCGACTCGAGATACGCAGTATTTT.

This clonotype has at least ten counts. This chain uses TRBV7-2 with TRBJ1-6; the D is unclear. The V end was cut by 3 bases, the J end by 7 bases, with 10 bases between. CDR3 length equals 14 residues. Germline V gives CDR1 SGHTA, CDR2 FQGNSA. The DNA for the CDR3 is TGTGCCAGCAGCTTTTCGGGCAACAATTCACCCCTCCACTTT. Encoded protein: CASSFSGNNSPLHF.

This clonotype has a count of ten or more. The chain employs TRBV5-1 and TRBJ2-7; D remains ambiguous. Germline V lookup: CDR1 SGHRS, CDR2 YFSETQ. The CDR3 runs to 14 residues. Trimming pared 0 bases from V and 0 bases from J, leaving 7 bases between. This CDR3 is CASSLATSSYEQYF. The CDR3 DNA follows: TGCGCCAGCAGCTTGGCCACCAGCTCCTACGAGCAGTACTTC.

This clonotype was seen at least ten times. The V call is TRBV27, the J call TRBJ2-1, with D hard to call. V was shortened by 5 bases and J by 7 bases, with 21 bases between the two germline ends. The germline CDR1 and CDR2 sequences are MNHEY and SMNVEV (reference sequence). This CDR3 has 16 residues. The CDR3 here is CASSLYAGGGDNEQFF. Here the CDR3 DNA reads TGTGCCAGCAGTCTATATGCTGGCGGTGGGGATAATGAGCAGTTCTTC.

This clonotype has a count of ten or more. The rearrangement uses TRBV7-9 and TRBJ2-2, with D uncertain. CDR1 SEHNR and CDR2 FQNEAQ come from the germline V gene (reference sequence). This CDR3 has 15 residues. V lost 5 bases, J lost 3 bases, and 13 bases lay in between. CDR3 loop: CASSPVDWDTGELFF. The CDR3 bases are TGTGCCAGCAGCCCCGTAGACTGGGACACCGGGGAGCTGTTTTTT.

This clonotype was seen only a few times. The chain couples TRBV7-9 to TRBJ2-7; TRBD1 is a possible D gene (6 bases). Germline lookup yields CDR1 SEHNR and CDR2 FQNEAQ (reference sequence). The CDR3 runs to 14 residues. Deletions cut 1 base from V and 2 bases from J, with 9 bases between. The CDR3 protein is CASSLGSGAYEQYF. The DNA of the CDR3 is TGTGCCAGCAGCTTAGGTTCAGGGGCCTACGAGCAGTACTTC.

This clonotype occurred a few times. This chain links TRBV5-4 with TRBJ1-5; D is undetermined. In germline, CDR1 is SGHNT, CDR2 YYREEE (reference sequence). The CDR3 is 14 amino acids. V dropped 4 bases and J dropped 0 bases, with 8 bases sitting between them. The CDR3 DNA is TGTGCCAGCAGCCAAGCCGATAGCAATCAGCCCCAGCATTTT. This encodes CASSQADSNQPQHF.

This clonotype was recorded at least ten times. The chain employs TRBV27 and TRBJ2-3; D uncertain. The CDR3 is 15 amino acids. From germline, CDR1 is MNHEY and CDR2 SMNVEV (reference sequence). V dropped 4 bases and J dropped 1 base, with 12 bases sitting between them. The DNA of the CDR3 is TGTGCCAGCAGTTCCTTTAACAGAGGCACAGATACGCAGTATTTT. Translation: CASSSFNRGTDTQYF.

This chain connects TRBV30 to TRBJ2-1; no clear D. CDR1 is GTSNPN, CDR2 SVGIG, per germline (reference sequence). The CDR3 runs to 14 residues. V lost 0 bases to trimming and J lost 10 bases, with 16 bases between them. CDR3 region: CAWSVGSKEKEQFF. The CDR3 bases are TGTGCCTGGAGTGTGGGTTCTAAGGAGAAAGAGCAGTTCTTC.